This is a list of T cell receptor beta chains from one sample in a study of blood T cell repertoires in COVID-19. Method: immunoSEQ multiplex PCR; TCRdb's copy keeps in-frame clones and lacks some. The sample lists around 200,000 clones, 86% occurring once. Sample: peripheral blood. Source of these receptors: a man in his 70s with active or convalescent COVID-19. The CDR3 runs from the conserved cysteine through the conserved F or W. The D gene is left open where the match is weak. Only some rows state a clone size, as once, few, many or a class for expanded clones.

NA | NA | TRBJ2-2 | TRBV9 | TGTGCCAGCAGCCCGCTGACAACGAACACCGGGGAGCTGTTTTTT | CASSPLTTNTGELFF
NA | NA | TRBJ1-5 | TRBV27 | TGTGCCAGCAGTTTTAAGGGGCTAATCAATCAGCCCCAGCATTTT | CASSFKGLINQPQHF
NA | NA | TRBJ2-5 | TRBV5-1 | TGCGCCAGCAGCTTTCAGGAGACCCAGTACTTC | CASSFQETQYF
NA | NA | TRBJ2-7 | TRBV19 | TGTGCCAGTAGTATAGATCGCGGGATCCGTAAGCAGTACTTC | CASSIDRGIRKQYF
TRBD2 | NA | TRBJ2-2 | TRBV15 | TGTGCCACCAGCAGAGGGGGAGGGGATTTGAACACCGGGGAGCTGTTTTTT | CATSRGGGDLNTGELFF
TRBD1 | few | TRBJ1-2 | TRBV5-6 | TGTGCCAGCAGCTTGGCAGGGGGCAATGGCTACACCTTC | CASSLAGGNGYTF
TRBD2 | few | TRBJ2-3 | TRBV2 | TGTGCCAGCAGCCTAGCGGGGGGGTCAGATACGCAGTATTTT | CASSLAGGSDTQYF
NA | NA | TRBJ2-3 | TRBV9 | TGTGCCAGCAGCGTAGGAGGGCTAAACACAGATACGCAGTATTTT | CASSVGGLNTDTQYF
TRBD2 | NA | TRBJ2-1 | TRBV6-4 | TGTGCCAGCAGTGACCAGGCGGGAGCCCAGAATGAGCAGTTCTTC | CASSDQAGAQNEQFF
NA | NA | TRBJ1-2 | TRBV7-2 | TGTGCCAGCAGCTTCAGGGGCTATGGCTACACCTTC | CASSFRGYGYTF
TRBD1 | NA | TRBJ1-2 | TRBV7-3 | TGTGCCAGCTCACCAGGGGGTCCCTATGGCTACACCTTC | CASSPGGPYGYTF
NA | NA | TRBJ1-5 | TRBV30 | TGTGCCTGGAGTGTGGCGACTGTCGATCAGCCCCAGCATTTT | CAWSVATVDQPQHF
NA | NA | TRBJ1-5 | TRBV6-2/TRBV6-3 | TGTGCCAGCAGTTTTAACGGGCAGGGAAGGCCCCAGCATTTT | CASSFNGQGRPQHF
TRBD2 | once | TRBJ2-5 | TRBV29-1 | TGCAGCGGACGCATAGCGGGAGGGGTAGAGACCCAGTACTTC | CSGRIAGGVETQYF
TRBD1 | NA | TRBJ1-6 | TRBV28 | TGTGCCAGCACCCCACAGGGGGTATTAGGTTCACCCCTCCACTTT | CASTPQGVLGSPLHF
TRBD2 | NA | TRBJ2-3 | TRBV2 | TGTGCCAGCATCCGGACTAGCGGCAGCACAGATACGCAGTATTTT | CASIRTSGSTDTQYF
NA | NA | TRBJ2-3 | TRBV29-1 | TGCAGCGTTGTGAAGGGACAAGGAGATACGCAGTATTTT | CSVVKGQGDTQYF
NA | NA | TRBJ1-3 | TRBV18 | TGTGCCAGCCCTACGGGGGGCAACTCTGGAAACACCATATATTTT | CASPTGGNSGNTIYF
NA | NA | TRBJ2-2 | TRBV7-2 | TGTGCCAGCAGGGCCCAGGCTGCGAACACCGGGGAGCTGTTTTTT | CASRAQAANTGELFF
NA | NA | TRBJ2-1 | TRBV12-3/TRBV12-4 | TGTGCCAGCAGTCCCGGACAGGAGGGTGAGCAGTTCTTC | CASSPGQEGEQFF
TRBD1 | NA | TRBJ1-1 | TRBV7-2 | TGTGCCAGCAGCCACCACAGGGGGACGAACACTGAAGCTTTCTTT | CASSHHRGTNTEAFF
NA | NA | TRBJ1-2 | TRBV5-1 | TGCGCCAGCAGCTTGTCCAGGGAAGAAGGCTACACCTTC | CASSLSREEGYTF